Following are 10 T cell receptor beta chains from one sample sequenced in a study of Ad26.COV2.S vaccination and SARS-CoV-2 variants. TCRdb keeps only in-frame clones here, not all; method: immunoSEQ multiplex PCR. In the table there are 440,000 or so clones, around 89% of which are singletons. Indicated treatment: roughly 18 received Ad26.COV2.S at low or high dose, single or two shots; roughly five received placebo; per-sample allocation not given. Samples analyzed were those drawn on day 63 after the first vaccine or placebo injection. The material sequenced was peripheral blood, taken in a trial of Ad26.COV2.S vaccine versus placebo. These receptors were obtained from a person aged 18-65 years who received the Ad26.COV2.S COVID-19 vaccine or a placebo.

This clone was seen just once. The chain couples TRBV5-4 to TRBJ1-4, with TRBD1 matching over 10 bases. V gave up 3 bases and J gave up 5 bases; unmatched junction bases: 4. Germline CDR1 SGHNT, CDR2 YYREEE (reference sequence). This CDR3 has 15 amino acids. The CDR3 loop reads CASSWAGQGNEKLFF. CDR3 coding DNA: TGTGCCAGCAGCTGGGCGGGACAGGGGAATGAAAAACTGTTTTTT. Full variable domain (remainder filled in from reference TRBV5-4 and TRBJ1-4): ETGVTQSPTHLIKTRGQQVTLRCSSQSGHNTVSWYQQALGQGPQFIFQYYREEENGRGNFPPRFSGLQFPNYSSELNVNALELDDSALYLCASSWAGQGNEKLFFGSGTQLSVL.

The chain's CDR3 is CASSQGPGTGGSPLHF. CDR3 DNA: TGCGCCAGCAGCCAAGGGCCCGGGACAGGGGGTTCACCCCTCCACTTT. The rearrangement links TRBV4-1 to TRBJ1-6; 11 nucleotides match TRBD1. In germline, CDR1 is MGHRA, CDR2 YSYEKL. Trimming at V came to 1 base and at J to 9 bases, leaving 5 bases not matched to a gene. The CDR3 has 16 amino acids.

The chain employs TRBV28 and TRBJ2-1; D is perhaps TRBD1 (5 bases). V was trimmed by 2 bases and J by 2 bases, leaving 13 bases between them. Germline V gene data show CDR1 as MDHEN and CDR2 as SYDVKM. The CDR3 covers 16 residues. The DNA of the CDR3 is TGTGCCAGCAGTTTAAGGGGCAGAGGAGCCTACAATGAGCAGTTCTTC. It is translated as CASSLRGRGAYNEQFF.

The count of this clone is one. The chain links TRBV9 to TRBJ1-6; D is possibly TRBD1 (5 bases). The V end was cut by 2 bases, the J end by 5 bases, with 8 bases between. The CDR3 extends over 14 amino acids. Germline CDR1 reads SGDLS; CDR2 reads YYNGEE. The CDR3 loop is CASSVQGNNSPLHF. The DNA of the CDR3 is TGTGCCAGCAGCGTTCAGGGAAATAATTCACCCCTCCACTTT.

The chain recombines TRBV19 with TRBJ2-3; no clear D gene. V shed 3 bases and J shed 3 bases, with 10 bases lying between them. The CDR3 spans 14 residues. Germline V lookup: CDR1 LNHDA, CDR2 SQIVND (reference sequence). CDR3 in amino acids: CASSIFVGTDTQYF. CDR3 sequence (DNA): TGTGCCAGTAGTATTTTTGTTGGAACAGATACGCAGTATTTT.

The chain carries TRBV9 and TRBJ2-3, with 13 bases that match TRBD2. The ends lost 4 bases at V and 3 bases at J; junction bases unmatched: 5. There are 16 residues in the CDR3. Looked up from germline, CDR1 is SGDLS and CDR2 is YYNGEE. CDR3 loop: CASSLGTSGVTDTQYF. Here the CDR3 DNA reads TGTGCCAGCAGCCTAGGGACTAGCGGGGTTACAGATACGCAGTATTTT. Together with reference TRBV9 and TRBJ2-3, the CDR3 gives the full variable domain: DSGVTQTPKHLITATGQRVTLRCSPRSGDLSVYWYQQSLDQGLQFLIQYYNGEERAKGNILERFSAQQFPDLHSELNLSSLELGDSALYFCASSLGTSGVTDTQYFGPGTRLTVL.

The chain has TRBV5-5 and TRBJ1-2; tentative D call: TRBD1 (5 bases). Looked up from germline, CDR1 is SGHKS and CDR2 is YYEKEE (reference sequence). V gave up 0 bases and J gave up 8 bases, with 26 bases separating them. The CDR3 consists of 18 residues. The CDR3 sequence: CASSLEPRTGRISMGYTF. For the CDR3, the DNA is TGTGCCAGCAGCTTGGAACCCCGTACAGGAAGAATATCTATGGGCTACACCTTC.

The rearrangement joins TRBV7-9 to TRBJ1-4; D is uncertain. The V gene lost 3 bases and the J gene lost 6 bases, with 11 bases spanning the gap. The CDR3 is 14 residues long. The germline V gene has CDR1 SEHNR and CDR2 FQNEAQ (reference sequence). CDR3 loop: CASSFLSNDEKLFF. The DNA for the CDR3 is TGTGCCAGCAGCTTTTTATCCAACGATGAAAAACTGTTTTTT.

A note on this clone: The same CDR3 arises from other DNA sequences in this sample as well. The chain carries TRBV25-1 and TRBJ1-3, with TRBD1 as a possible D gene (5 bases). The CDR3 length is 14 residues. The germline V gene has CDR1 MGHDK and CDR2 SYGVNS. V was shortened by 4 bases and J by 1 base, with 8 bases between the two germline ends. For the CDR3, the DNA is TGTGCCAGCAGTGTGCAGGGATCTGGAAACACCATATATTTT. Translated: CASSVQGSGNTIYF.

This clone was recorded once. The rearrangement joins TRBV28 to TRBJ2-1; maybe TRBD1 (5 bases). Per germline, CDR1 MDHEN and CDR2 SYDVKM. Trimming shortened V by 2 bases and J by 3 bases, and 8 bases separated the two germline ends. This CDR3 is 14 amino acids long. The CDR3 sequence is CASSLRTHYNEQFF. The CDR3, as DNA: TGTGCCAGCAGTTTAAGGACACACTACAATGAGCAGTTCTTC.